Each of the 10 T cell receptor beta chains below was sequenced from the same sample in a study of regulatory T cells in long-lasting Graves disease. The authors built TCR beta libraries using iRepertoire HTBI primers and Arm-PCR of CDR3 regions. TCRdb used MiXCR to reprocess the multiplex PCR reads, holding one entry per CDR3 protein. Counted here are 400,000 to 600,000 distinct CDR3 sequences, 20% to 25% occurring once; the ten biggest clones make up 7.1%. As for time point: persistent/refractory GD, antithyroid drugs over 5 years with positive TRAb. The TCR library used RNA extracted from PBMCs. This specimen was peripheral blood mononuclear cells (PBMCs), taken when the disease was refractory, from a patient treated with antithyroid drugs. The origin of the receptors is a female donor with Graves disease.

J is TRBJ2-6 and V is TRBV6-5; no clear D. This CDR3 contains 16 residues. Looked up from germline, CDR1 is MNHEY and CDR2 is SVGAGI. V was shortened by 0 bases and J by 3 bases, with 9 bases between the two germline ends. The CDR3 spells CASSYSGPGGANVLTF. The DNA of the CDR3 is TGTGCCAGCAGTTACTCCGGACCGGGTGGGGCCAACGTCCTGACTTTC.

Comments on this clonotype: A much more abundant neighbour one base away suggests this may be a read error. The V call is TRBV2, the J call TRBJ2-2, with 8 bases identical to TRBD1. The V segment lost 5 bases and the J segment 6 bases; nucleotides outside the gene matches: 5. This CDR3 has 14 residues. Germline values: CDR1 SNHLY, CDR2 FYNNEI. The chain's CDR3 is CASSTRTGSGELFF. In DNA, the CDR3 is TGTGCCAGCAGTACTAGGACAGGGTCCGGGGAGCTGTTTTTT.

The gene calls are TRBV11-2 and TRBJ2-4; TRBD2 aligns across 7 bases. J gave up 0 bases and V 0 bases, and 8 bases lay outside the gene matches. Germline lookup yields CDR1 SGHAT and CDR2 FQNNGV. The CDR3 runs to 18 residues. In DNA, the CDR3 is TGTGCCAGCAGCTTAGAACTTCCGGGACTAATAGCCAAAAACATTCAGTACTTC. Protein sequence: CASSLELPGLIAKNIQYF.

This clonotype was observed a handful of times. The chain employs TRBV13 and TRBJ1-4; no clear D. Per germline, CDR1 PRHDT and CDR2 FYEKMQ (reference sequence). V was shortened by 2 bases and J by 10 bases, with 23 bases between the two germline ends. This CDR3 is 17 amino acids long. The CDR3 reads CASSLSLGRGKPTKLFF. The CDR3 nucleotides are TGTGCCAGCAGCTTAAGTTTAGGGCGAGGGAAACCTACAAAACTGTTTTTT. The full variable domain, completed using reference TRBV13 and TRBJ1-4, is AAGVIQSPRHLIKEKRETATLKCYPIPRHDTVYWYQQGPGQDPQFLISFYEKMQSDKGSIPDRFSAQQFSDYHSELNMSSLELGDSALYFCASSLSLGRGKPTKLFFGSGTQLSVL.

In the case of this clonotype: A much more abundant neighbour one base away suggests this may be a read error. The chain is built from TRBV10-3 and TRBJ1-1; perhaps TRBD1 as D (5 bases). This CDR3 has 13 amino acids. From germline, CDR1 is ENHRY and CDR2 SYGVKD. Trimming stripped 9 bases from V and 5 bases from J, with 16 bases between. The CDR3 DNA is TGTGCCATACAACGTGGGGCCTTGACTGAAGCTTTCTTT. Translated: CAIQRGALTEAFF.

V is TRBV9 and J is TRBJ2-7; tentatively, D is TRBD1 (6 bases). This CDR3 has 15 residues. V lost 3 bases to trimming and J lost 5 bases, with 18 bases between them. CDR1 and CDR2 (germline): SGDLS, YYNGEE. The CDR3 nucleotides read TGTGCCAGCAGCGCGACCCCGGGACAAAAGGACGAGCAGTACTTC. Protein product: CASSATPGQKDEQYF.

With respect to this clonotype: Without the conserved terminal phenylalanine or tryptophan, this CDR3 likely stems from a read error. V gene TRBV15 combines with J gene TRBJ2-7; D ambiguous. Germline assignment: CDR1 LNHNV and CDR2 YYDKDF (reference sequence). The CDR3 has 14 amino acids. V lost 5 bases and J 2 bases, leaving 13 bases between the germline ends. The CDR3, as DNA: TGTGCCACCAGCGGACGGGCCGCTACCTACGAGCAGTACCTC. It encodes CATSGRAATYEQYL.

This clonotype appeared many times. V is TRBV30 and J is TRBJ1-2; D uncertain. The CDR3 has 12 amino acids. V was shortened by 3 bases and J by 1 base, with 6 bases between the two germline ends. The germline gives CDR1 GTSNPN, CDR2 SVGIG (reference sequence). This chain's CDR3 is CAWSWDNYGYTF. As DNA, the CDR3 is TGTGCCTGGAGCTGGGATAACTATGGCTACACCTTC. The full variable domain, completed using reference TRBV30 and TRBJ1-2, is SQTIHQWPATLVQPVGSPLSLECTVEGTSNPNLYWYRQAAGRGLQLLFYSVGIGQISSEVPQNLSASRPQDRQFILSSKKLLLSDSGFYLCAWSWDNYGYTFGSGTRLTVV.

This clonotype was observed many times. This CDR3 is CSSGAGTGEETQYF. CDR3 coding DNA: TGCAGCTCAGGAGCTGGGACAGGGGAAGAGACCCAGTACTTC. The V call is TRBV29-1, the J call TRBJ2-5; 10 nucleotides agree with TRBD1. V lost 8 bases and J lost 3; bases outside the gene matches: 9. The CDR3 extends over 14 amino acids. Per the germline V gene, CDR1 is SQVTM and CDR2 is ANQGSEA.

The chain joins TRBV5-1 to TRBJ1-1; no reliable D call. The CDR3 consists of 14 residues. CDR1 SGHRS and CDR2 YFSETQ come from the germline V gene. The V gene lost 6 bases and the J gene lost 1 base, with 13 bases spanning the gap. The CDR3 spells CASTKAGGNTEAFF. CDR3 nucleotides: TGCGCCAGCACGAAAGCGGGAGGGAACACTGAAGCTTTCTTT.